This is a list of T cell receptor beta chains from one sample in a study of T cell responses to AZD1222 COVID-19 vaccine. Repertoires were generated with immunoSEQ multiplex PCR, while TCRdb's copy carries only in-frame clones and drops some. This table holds some 110,000 clones, approximately 83% found once. Specimen: peripheral blood, collected on day 0 of MenACWY control vaccination. The receptors were gathered from an adult in good health. The CDR3 runs from the conserved cysteine through the conserved F or W. A D gene is named only where the DNA matches it firmly. For some rows the clone size is stated as once, few or many, or as a class when expanded; others skip it.

d_call: -
j_call: TRBJ1-1
cdr3_length: 13
v_call: TRBV5-1
clone_size: -
cdr3_aa: CASSSQGGTEAFF
cdr3_nt: TGCGCCAGCAGCTCTCAGGGTGGGACTGAAGCTTTCTTT

d_call: TRBD1
j_call: TRBJ1-4
cdr3_length: 15
v_call: TRBV7-3
clone_size: -
cdr3_aa: CASSQGQGGSEKLFF
cdr3_nt: TGTGCCAGCAGCCAGGGACAGGGAGGGAGTGAAAAACTGTTTTTT

d_call: -
j_call: TRBJ2-7
cdr3_length: 17
v_call: TRBV28
clone_size: -
cdr3_aa: CASSFGQGSTSSYEQYF
cdr3_nt: TGTGCCAGCAGTTTTGGGCAGGGGTCCACCAGCTCCTACGAGCAGTACTTC

d_call: -
j_call: TRBJ2-7
cdr3_length: 13
v_call: TRBV12-3/TRBV12-4
clone_size: -
cdr3_aa: CASSARQDHEQYF
cdr3_nt: TGTGCCAGCAGTGCCCGACAGGACCACGAGCAGTACTTC

d_call: -
j_call: TRBJ1-1
cdr3_length: 15
v_call: TRBV11-2
clone_size: -
cdr3_aa: CASSFDRRFYTEAFF
cdr3_nt: TGTGCCAGCAGCTTCGACAGGAGGTTTTACACTGAAGCTTTCTTT

d_call: -
j_call: TRBJ1-2
cdr3_length: 13
v_call: TRBV5-4
clone_size: -
cdr3_aa: CASSRGVNYGYTF
cdr3_nt: TGTGCCAGCAGCAGGGGGGTTAACTATGGCTACACCTTC

d_call: TRBD1
j_call: TRBJ1-2
cdr3_length: 14
v_call: TRBV5-6
clone_size: -
cdr3_aa: CASSFGQGTYGYTF
cdr3_nt: TGTGCCAGCAGCTTCGGACAGGGAACCTATGGCTACACCTTC

d_call: -
j_call: TRBJ1-1
cdr3_length: 15
v_call: TRBV4-1
clone_size: once
cdr3_aa: CASSLQGVPNTEAFF
cdr3_nt: TGCGCCAGCAGCCTCCAAGGGGTCCCGAACACTGAAGCTTTCTTT

d_call: TRBD2
j_call: TRBJ2-1
cdr3_length: 15
v_call: TRBV28
clone_size: once
cdr3_aa: CATIKSGGNANEQFF
cdr3_nt: TGTGCCACCATAAAGAGCGGGGGCAATGCAAATGAGCAGTTCTTC

d_call: -
j_call: TRBJ1-5
cdr3_length: 15
v_call: TRBV7-9
clone_size: -
cdr3_aa: CASSQDEGLNQPQHF
cdr3_nt: TGTGCCAGCAGCCAGGACGAGGGACTCAATCAGCCCCAGCATTTT

d_call: TRBD1
j_call: TRBJ1-5
cdr3_length: 17
v_call: TRBV2
clone_size: -
cdr3_aa: CASSVRRGQGNNQPQHF
cdr3_nt: TGTGCCAGCAGTGTGAGAAGGGGACAGGGGAACAATCAGCCCCAGCATTTT

d_call: -
j_call: TRBJ1-2
cdr3_length: 12
v_call: TRBV7-2
clone_size: -
cdr3_aa: CASSLGDGGYTF
cdr3_nt: TGTGCCAGCAGCTTGGGGGACGGGGGCTACACCTTC

d_call: -
j_call: TRBJ2-1
cdr3_length: 15
v_call: TRBV21-1
clone_size: many
cdr3_aa: CASSKGDSGGNEQFF
cdr3_nt: TGTGCCAGCAGCAAAGGTGATAGCGGGGGCAATGAGCAGTTCTTC

d_call: -
j_call: TRBJ2-3
cdr3_length: 13
v_call: TRBV7-9
clone_size: -
cdr3_aa: CASSRGDTDTQYF
cdr3_nt: TGTGCCAGCAGCCGCGGAGATACAGATACGCAGTATTTT

d_call: TRBD1
j_call: TRBJ1-4
cdr3_length: 13
v_call: TRBV9
clone_size: -
cdr3_aa: CASSPRTGDKLFF
cdr3_nt: TGTGCCAGCAGCCCTCGGACAGGGGACAAACTGTTTTTT

d_call: -
j_call: TRBJ2-1
cdr3_length: 15
v_call: TRBV3-1/TRBV3-2
clone_size: -
cdr3_aa: CASSRTVSSYNEQFF
cdr3_nt: TGTGCCAGCAGCCGGACTGTCAGCTCCTACAATGAGCAGTTCTTC

d_call: TRBD1
j_call: TRBJ1-1
cdr3_length: 19
v_call: TRBV3-1/TRBV3-2
clone_size: -
cdr3_aa: CASSRPGTGRRERNSEAFF
cdr3_nt: TGTGCCAGCAGCAGACCCGGGACAGGGCGACGGGAACGCAACTCTGAAGCTTTCTTT

d_call: -
j_call: TRBJ1-1
cdr3_length: 14
v_call: TRBV19
clone_size: -
cdr3_aa: CASSSGGRGTEAFF
cdr3_nt: TGTGCCAGTAGTTCGGGGGGAAGGGGCACTGAAGCTTTCTTT

d_call: TRBD1
j_call: TRBJ1-2
cdr3_length: 14
v_call: TRBV7-2
clone_size: -
cdr3_aa: CASSLEGAGTGYTF
cdr3_nt: TGTGCCAGCAGCTTAGAGGGGGCAGGGACGGGCTACACCTTC

d_call: -
j_call: TRBJ1-6
cdr3_length: 14
v_call: TRBV6-5
clone_size: -
cdr3_aa: CASSYSGGDSPLHF
cdr3_nt: TGTGCCAGCAGTTACTCGGGAGGGGATTCACCCCTCCACTTT

d_call: TRBD2
j_call: TRBJ2-4
cdr3_length: 17
v_call: TRBV2
clone_size: once
cdr3_aa: CAIAPRSGGVLGNIQYF
cdr3_nt: TGTGCCATCGCCCCTAGGAGCGGGGGGGTTTTAGGAAACATTCAGTACTTC

d_call: -
j_call: TRBJ1-5
cdr3_length: 13
v_call: TRBV5-1
clone_size: -
cdr3_aa: CASSFLGNQPQHF
cdr3_nt: TGCGCCAGCAGCTTCCTCGGGAATCAGCCCCAGCATTTT

d_call: TRBD1
j_call: TRBJ1-1
cdr3_length: 14
v_call: TRBV28
clone_size: -
cdr3_aa: CASSPQGQARTAFF
cdr3_nt: TGTGCCAGCAGTCCCCAAGGACAGGCCCGGACAGCTTTCTTT

d_call: -
j_call: TRBJ1-3
cdr3_length: 15
v_call: TRBV30
clone_size: -
cdr3_aa: CAWSPYGISGNTIYF
cdr3_nt: TGTGCCTGGAGCCCCTACGGAATATCTGGAAACACCATATATTTT

d_call: -
j_call: TRBJ1-2
cdr3_length: 12
v_call: TRBV6-5
clone_size: once
cdr3_aa: CASTNLEGGYTF
cdr3_nt: TGTGCCAGCACCAACCTAGAGGGAGGCTACACCTTC

d_call: -
j_call: TRBJ1-6
cdr3_length: 16
v_call: TRBV14
clone_size: -
cdr3_aa: CASSQGPVSYNSPLHF
cdr3_nt: TGTGCCAGCAGCCAAGGTCCGGTCTCCTATAATTCACCCCTCCACTTT

d_call: -
j_call: TRBJ1-2
cdr3_length: 13
v_call: TRBV7-2
clone_size: -
cdr3_aa: CASSSYQAYGYTF
cdr3_nt: TGTGCCAGCAGCTCGTACCAGGCATATGGCTACACCTTC

d_call: -
j_call: TRBJ2-2
cdr3_length: 17
v_call: TRBV27
clone_size: few
cdr3_aa: CASSRTHGNLNTGELFF
cdr3_nt: TGTGCCAGCAGTCGCACGCACGGGAACCTAAACACCGGGGAGCTGTTTTTT

d_call: TRBD2
j_call: TRBJ2-7
cdr3_length: 14
v_call: TRBV18
clone_size: -
cdr3_aa: CASSETSGAGEQYF
cdr3_nt: TGTGCCAGCTCCGAGACTAGCGGGGCTGGAGAGCAGTACTTC